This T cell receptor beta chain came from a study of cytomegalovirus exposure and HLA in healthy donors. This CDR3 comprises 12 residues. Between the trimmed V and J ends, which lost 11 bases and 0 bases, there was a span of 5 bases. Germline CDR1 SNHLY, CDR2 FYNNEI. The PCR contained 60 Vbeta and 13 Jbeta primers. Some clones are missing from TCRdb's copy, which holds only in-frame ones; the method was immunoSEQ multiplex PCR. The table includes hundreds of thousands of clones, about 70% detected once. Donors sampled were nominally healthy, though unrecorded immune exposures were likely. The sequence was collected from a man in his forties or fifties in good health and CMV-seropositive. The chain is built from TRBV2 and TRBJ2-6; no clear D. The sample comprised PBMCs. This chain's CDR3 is CALGSGANVLTF. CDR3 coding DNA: TGTGCCCTCGGCTCTGGGGCCAACGTCCTGACTTTC.